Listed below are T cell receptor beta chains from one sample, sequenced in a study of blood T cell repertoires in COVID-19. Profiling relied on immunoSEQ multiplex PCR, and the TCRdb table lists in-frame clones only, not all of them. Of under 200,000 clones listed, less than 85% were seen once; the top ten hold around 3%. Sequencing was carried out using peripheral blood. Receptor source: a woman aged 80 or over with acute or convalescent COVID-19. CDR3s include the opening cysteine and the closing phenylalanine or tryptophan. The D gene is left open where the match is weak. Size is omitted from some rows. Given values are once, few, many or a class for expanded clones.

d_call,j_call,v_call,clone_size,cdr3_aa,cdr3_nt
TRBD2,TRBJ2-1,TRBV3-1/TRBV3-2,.,CASSLGGLAANNEQFF,TGTGCCAGCAGCCTCGGAGGACTAGCGGCTAACAATGAGCAGTTCTTC
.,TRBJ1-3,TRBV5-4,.,CASSLGGGAFSGNTIYF,TGTGCCAGCAGCTTAGGTGGAGGGGCGTTCTCTGGAAACACCATATATTTT
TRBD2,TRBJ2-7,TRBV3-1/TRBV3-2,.,CASSVGLALTEQYF,TGTGCCAGCAGTGTAGGACTAGCGCTTACCGAGCAGTACTTC
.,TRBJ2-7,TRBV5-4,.,CARADLASYEQYF,TGTGCCAGAGCGGACTTAGCAAGCTACGAGCAGTACTTC
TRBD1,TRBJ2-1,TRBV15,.,CATSPDRGSYNEQFF,TGTGCCACCAGTCCGGACAGGGGCAGCTACAATGAGCAGTTCTTC
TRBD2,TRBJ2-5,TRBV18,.,CATAGGETQYF,TGTGCCACCGCGGGAGGGGAGACCCAGTACTTC
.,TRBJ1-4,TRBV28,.,CASRAPRRGINEKLFF,TGTGCCAGCAGGGCGCCTCGTCGGGGAATTAATGAAAAACTGTTTTTT
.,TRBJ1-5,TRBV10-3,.,CATSPGLGNQPQHF,TGTGCCACAAGCCCGGGATTGGGGAATCAGCCCCAGCATTTT
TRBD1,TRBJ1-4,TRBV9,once,CASSAGDSPLFF,TGTGCCAGCAGCGCGGGGGACAGTCCTCTGTTTTTT
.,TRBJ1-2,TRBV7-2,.,CASSSDRANYGYTF,TGTGCCAGCAGCTCGGACAGAGCTAACTATGGCTACACCTTC
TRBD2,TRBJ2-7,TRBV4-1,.,CASSLLTSGRGDEQYF,TGCGCCAGCAGCCTGCTTACTAGCGGGAGAGGAGACGAGCAGTACTTC
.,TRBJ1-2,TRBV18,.,CASSPGHRIGYTF,TGTGCCAGCTCACCGGGACACAGGATTGGCTACACCTTC
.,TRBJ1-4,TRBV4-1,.,CASSQGTAFSFATNEKLFF,TGCGCCAGCAGCCAAGGGACAGCTTTTTCTTTTGCAACTAATGAAAAACTGTTTTTT
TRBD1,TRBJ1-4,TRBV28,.,CASSSPGQGREKLFF,TGTGCCAGCAGTTCCCCCGGACAGGGACGAGAAAAACTGTTTTTT
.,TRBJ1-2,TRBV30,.,CAWSPFLGVYGYTF,TGTGCCTGGAGCCCTTTTCTCGGGGTCTATGGCTACACCTTC
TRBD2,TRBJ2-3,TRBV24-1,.,CATGLAGRDTQYF,TGTGCCACCGGACTAGCGGGGCGAGATACGCAGTATTTT